The 10 T cell receptor beta chains reported below all come from one sample, sequenced in a study of T cell responses to AZD1222 COVID-19 vaccine. Only in-frame clones appear in the TCRdb table, and some are missing; sequencing was by immunoSEQ multiplex PCR. The sample records about 140,000 clones, more than 85% being singletons. The sample here was peripheral blood, taken 28 days after the second AZD1222 dose. The origin of the receptors is an adult who received the AZD1222 COVID-19 vaccine.

CDR3 DNA sequence: TGTGCCAGCCGGGTGTTAGATAATTCACCCCTCCACTTT. Its translation: CASRVLDNSPLHF. This sequence joins TRBV6-5 and TRBJ1-6; no clear D. Trimming stripped 8 bases from V and 5 bases from J, with 10 bases between. The CDR3 has 13 residues. Germline V gene data show CDR1 as MNHEY and CDR2 as SVGAGI.

This clone was counted only a few times. The genes are TRBV6-6 and TRBJ1-5, with D possibly matching TRBD1 (5 bases). V was shortened by 0 bases and J by 6 bases, with 15 bases between the two germline ends. The CDR3 consists of 16 residues. Germline V gene lookup returns CDR1 MNHNY and CDR2 SVGAGI (reference sequence). The CDR3, as DNA: TGTGCCAGCAGTTACTCGAGCAGGGTATTGAGTCAGCCCCAGCATTTT. The encoded protein is CASSYSSRVLSQPQHF.

The rearrangement uses TRBV7-2 and TRBJ2-2; no definite D call. Germline V gives CDR1 SGHTA, CDR2 FQGNSA. V was trimmed by 1 base and J by 2 bases, leaving 5 bases between them. The CDR3 is made up of 14 amino acids. CDR3 DNA sequence: TGTGCCAGCAGCTTAGTGACTAACACCGGGGAGCTGTTTTTT. Protein product: CASSLVTNTGELFF.

The chain joins TRBV25-1 to TRBJ2-3; D is unclear. Germline-derived CDR1 and CDR2 are MGHDK and SYGVNS. Trimming stripped 0 bases from V and 2 bases from J, with 6 bases between. The CDR3 has 14 amino acids. Here the CDR3 DNA reads TGTGCCAGCAGTGAATACTACCTCACAGATACGCAGTATTTT. This codes for CASSEYYLTDTQYF.

The chain carries TRBV28 and TRBJ2-1; D might be TRBD1 or TRBD2, each matching 5 bases. The CDR3 sequence is 14 residues long. The germline gives CDR1 MDHEN, CDR2 SYDVKM. Trimming shortened V by 0 bases and J by 8 bases, and 11 bases separated the two germline ends. The CDR3, as DNA: TGTGCCAGCAGTTTATGGGGGGACGAACATGAGCAGTTCTTC. Translated: CASSLWGDEHEQFF.

The chain links TRBV4-1 to TRBJ2-7, with D perhaps TRBD1 (6 bases). The germline V gene encodes CDR1 MGHRA and CDR2 YSYEKL. The ends were cut back, 4 bases at V and 6 bases at J, with 13 bases in the middle. The CDR3 covers 13 residues. The chain's CDR3 is CASSLALTGEQYF. In DNA form, the CDR3 reads TGCGCCAGCAGCCTCGCCCTGACAGGCGAGCAGTACTTC.

The chain combines TRBV9 with TRBJ2-1, with D unresolved. V shed 0 bases and J shed 0 bases, with 7 bases lying between them. Looked up from germline, CDR1 is SGDLS and CDR2 is YYNGEE. This CDR3 has 15 residues. CDR3 nucleotide sequence: TGTGCCAGCAGCGTAGGGCCGAGCTCCTACAATGAGCAGTTCTTC. Translating it yields CASSVGPSSYNEQFF.

V and J are TRBV28 and TRBJ2-3; D possibly corresponds to TRBD2 (6 bases). The CDR3 covers 15 residues. The V end was cut by 7 bases, the J end by 4 bases, with 18 bases between. CDR1 MDHEN and CDR2 SYDVKM come from the germline V gene. The CDR3 sequence is CASTRGGAPPDTQYF. The CDR3 DNA reads TGTGCCAGCACCCGAGGAGGGGCGCCTCCAGATACGCAGTATTTT.

The J gene is TRBJ1-6, the V gene TRBV3-1 (or the pseudogene TRBV3-2); D possibly corresponds to TRBD1 (5 bases). The germline V and J ends were trimmed by 0 bases and 5 bases, with 8 bases remaining between them. This CDR3 region has 15 residues. Germline CDR1 LGHDT, CDR2 YNNKEL (reference sequence). CDR3 region: CASSQESGNNSPLHF. The CDR3 DNA follows: TGTGCCAGCAGCCAAGAGTCAGGGAATAATTCACCCCTCCACTTT.

This clone appeared a single time. J is TRBJ1-4 and V is TRBV2; a weak D match, TRBD1 (5 bases). The V and J ends lost 5 bases and 7 bases respectively, with 11 bases between them. The CDR3 covers 13 residues. In germline, CDR1 is SNHLY, CDR2 FYNNEI. The CDR3 region is CASSRNGGEKLFF. Written as DNA, the CDR3 is TGTGCCAGCAGTCGTAACGGGGGTGAAAAACTGTTTTTT.